These 25 T cell receptor beta chains were sequenced from one sample in a study of control samples from healthy donors and cancer patients. Measured with immunoSEQ multiplex PCR; TCRdb has only the in-frame clones, and not every one. The table lists roughly 120,000 clones, 88% of them singletons. The sequencing input was blood. Receptor source: a man in his forties in good health.

This clone appeared a single time. V gene TRBV5-4 combines with J gene TRBJ2-7, with TRBD1 matching 9 bases. V gave up 4 bases and J gave up 7 bases; unmatched junction bases: 12. The germline V gene encodes CDR1 SGHNT and CDR2 YYREEE (reference sequence). The CDR3 loop spans 15 amino acids. This CDR3 is CASSPGDRVLEEQYF. DNA of the CDR3: TGTGCCAGCAGCCCGGGGGACAGGGTCCTGGAAGAGCAGTACTTC.

V usage is TRBV4-1 and J usage is TRBJ2-3; 14 nucleotides match TRBD2. Germline V gene lookup returns CDR1 MGHRA and CDR2 YSYEKL. This CDR3 has 17 amino acids. The J segment lost 2 bases and the V segment lost 1 base, leaving 2 bases of the junction unmatched. DNA for the CDR3: TGCGCCAGCAGCCAAGGACTAGCGGGGGGGCCCACAGATACGCAGTATTTT. Its translation is CASSQGLAGGPTDTQYF.

This chain uses TRBV3-1 (or the pseudogene TRBV3-2) with TRBJ2-7; no reliable D call. Germline CDR1 is LGHDT and CDR2 is YNNKEL (reference sequence). Deletions cut 1 base from V and 3 bases from J, with 10 bases between. The CDR3 is 14 residues long. The CDR3 reads CASSQGHNHYEQYF. The CDR3 coding sequence is TGTGCCAGCAGCCAAGGGCACAACCACTACGAGCAGTACTTC.

The J gene is TRBJ1-1, the V gene TRBV2; TRBD1 agrees at 10 bases. This CDR3 contains 14 residues. Trimming cost V 5 bases and J 5 bases; bases outside gene matches: 5. From germline, CDR1 is SNHLY and CDR2 FYNNEI. For the CDR3, the DNA is TGTGCCAGCAGTTCGGACAGGGGGGGGACTGAAGCTTTCTTT. This sequence encodes CASSSDRGGTEAFF. The entire variable domain, with the rest obtained from reference TRBV2 and TRBJ1-1, is as follows: EPEVTQTPSHQVTQMGQEVILRCVPISNHLYFYWYRQILGQKVEFLVSFYNNEISEKSEIFDDQFSVERPDGSNFTLKIRSTKLEDSAMYFCASSSDRGGTEAFFGQGTRLTVV.

V and J are TRBV24-1 and TRBJ1-2, with D perhaps matching TRBD1 (5 bases). The V gene's germline CDR1 is KGHDR and CDR2 SFDVKD. The CDR3 sequence is 12 residues long. V was pared by 9 bases and J by 2 bases, with 9 bases between. The CDR3 is CATEDSNYGYTF. In DNA, the CDR3 is TGTGCCACCGAAGACAGCAACTATGGCTACACCTTC.

This chain uses TRBV30 with TRBJ2-5, with 8 bases fitting TRBD2. This CDR3 region has 13 residues. Germline trimming cut 7 bases from V and 1 base from J; bases unmatched to any gene: 5. CDR1 and CDR2 from the germline V gene are GTSNPN and SVGIG (reference sequence). The CDR3 coding sequence is TGTGCCTACTCGGGGGGGACCCAAGAGACCCAGTACTTC. Translation: CAYSGGTQETQYF.

This chain links TRBV3-1 (or the pseudogene TRBV3-2) with TRBJ2-3, with 7 bases identical to TRBD2. Germline lookup yields CDR1 LGHDT and CDR2 YNNKEL (reference sequence). With 4 bases clipped from V and 0 bases from J, the junction kept 13 bases outside the gene matches. The length of the CDR3 is 18 residues. The CDR3 nucleotides read TGTGCCAGCAGCCTAAGTGGCGGACTAGGACCTAGCACAGATACGCAGTATTTT. Its protein is CASSLSGGLGPSTDTQYF.

The rearrangement links TRBV27 to TRBJ2-3, with 9 bases lining up with TRBD2. J lost 2 bases, V lost 3 bases, and 12 bases had no gene match. Germline lookup yields CDR1 MNHEY and CDR2 SMNVEV (reference sequence). This CDR3 has 18 amino acids. CDR3 protein: CASSFRSKAGGFTDTQYF. The CDR3 nucleotides are TGTGCCAGCAGTTTCAGGAGTAAGGCGGGGGGGTTCACAGATACGCAGTATTTT.

The rearrangement links TRBV4-3 to TRBJ2-7, with D perhaps TRBD2 (6 bases). Trimming removed 0 bases from V and 3 bases from J, with 12 bases in between. This CDR3 is built from 15 residues. Germline CDR1 is LGHNA and CDR2 is YSLEER. CDR3 in DNA: TGCGCCAGCAGCCAAGAGCGGGGATCCTTCTACGAGCAGTACTTC. This encodes CASSQERGSFYEQYF.

The chain couples TRBV3-1 (or the pseudogene TRBV3-2) to TRBJ1-3; 9 nucleotides align to TRBD1. The J segment lost 4 bases and the V segment lost 4 bases, leaving 8 bases of the junction unmatched. This CDR3 region has 16 residues. Germline V lookup: CDR1 LGHDT, CDR2 YNNKEL (reference sequence). CDR3 sequence reads: CASSRFGTGNGNTIYF. DNA for the CDR3: TGTGCCAGCAGCCGATTCGGGACAGGGAACGGAAACACCATATATTTT.

This sequence joins TRBV18 and TRBJ1-6; a weak D match, TRBD1 (5 bases). Germline CDR1 KGHSH, CDR2 LQKENI. Trimming shortened V by 4 bases and J by 9 bases, and 19 bases separated the two germline ends. The CDR3 loop spans 16 amino acids. CDR3: CASSHNRDPGASPLHF. DNA for the CDR3: TGTGCCAGCTCACACAACCGGGACCCCGGAGCTTCACCCCTCCACTTT. The full variable domain, completed using reference TRBV18 and TRBJ1-6, is NAGVMQNPRHLVRRRGQEARLRCSPMKGHSHVYWYRQLPEEGLKFMVYLQKENIIDESGMPKERFSAEFPKEGPSILRIQQVVRGDSAAYFCASSHNRDPGASPLHFGNGTRLTVT.

J is TRBJ1-1 and V is TRBV6-6; 8 bases map to TRBD1. The CDR3 runs to 15 residues. With 6 bases clipped from V and 5 bases from J, the junction kept 11 bases outside the gene matches. The germline V gene encodes CDR1 MNHNY and CDR2 SVGAGI (reference sequence). This chain's CDR3 is CASRPTQGAGTEAFF. The CDR3 bases are TGTGCCAGCAGACCCACCCAGGGGGCTGGGACTGAAGCTTTCTTT.

This clone was seen just once. The chain has TRBV7-9 and TRBJ2-7; D is unresolved. V was trimmed by 4 bases and J by 2 bases, leaving 6 bases between them. Germline V gene data show CDR1 as SEHNR and CDR2 as FQNEAQ (reference sequence). CDR3 size: 12 residues. The CDR3 here is CASSSNAYEQYF. DNA for the CDR3: TGTGCCAGCAGCTCGAACGCCTACGAGCAGTACTTC. The entire variable domain, with the rest obtained from reference TRBV7-9 and TRBJ2-7, is as follows: DTGVSQNPRHKITKRGQNVTFRCDPISEHNRLYWYRQTLGQGPEFLTYFQNEAQLEKSRLLSDRFSAERPKGSFSTLEIQRTEQGDSAMYLCASSSNAYEQYFGPGTRLTVT.

The V and J genes are TRBV5-5 and TRBJ2-4; tentative D call: TRBD1 (7 bases). CDR3 size: 16 residues. Germline loops: CDR1 SGHKS, CDR2 YYEKEE (reference sequence). The V and J ends lost 4 bases and 10 bases respectively, with 24 bases between them. The CDR3 reads CASSGSGGIGRAIQYF. The CDR3 DNA reads as TGTGCCAGCAGCGGCTCAGGGGGGATCGGAAGGGCTATTCAGTACTTC.

V gene TRBV7-2 combines with J gene TRBJ1-3; D is possibly TRBD1 (5 bases). V was clipped by 4 bases and J by 0 bases, with 16 bases between them. Germline-derived CDR1 and CDR2 are SGHTA and FQGNSA. The CDR3 spans 17 residues. The CDR3, as DNA: TGTGCCAGCAGCTCGCCGGTGACAGCAAGCTCTGGAAACACCATATATTTT. Protein sequence: CASSSPVTASSGNTIYF. The complete variable domain, with remaining parts taken from reference TRBV7-2 and TRBJ1-3, reads GAGVSQSPSNKVTEKGKDVELRCDPISGHTALYWYRQSLGQGLEFLIYFQGNSAPDKSGLPSDRFSAERTGGSVSTLTIQRTQQEDSAVYLCASSSPVTASSGNTIYFGEGSWLTVV.

This chain uses TRBV19 with TRBJ1-3; 9 positions agree with TRBD1. The germline gives CDR1 LNHDA, CDR2 SQIVND (reference sequence). The CDR3 is made up of 15 amino acids. V shed 3 bases, J shed 6 bases, and the junction held 6 bases outside the gene matches. In nucleotides, the CDR3 is TGTGCCAGTAGTATCCCCGGGACAGGGAAAAACACCATATATTTT. It is translated as CASSIPGTGKNTIYF.

The CDR3 is CASSAGQETQYF. The DNA for the CDR3 is TGTGCCAGCAGTGCGGGCCAAGAGACCCAGTACTTC. The rearrangement links TRBV6-4 to TRBJ2-5; no clear D gene. From germline, CDR1 is MRHNA and CDR2 SNTAGT. The CDR3 spans 12 residues. The V gene lost 4 bases and the J gene lost 1 base, with 4 bases spanning the gap.

The table lists this clone with a count of one. This chain links TRBV6-5 with TRBJ1-2; D remains unclear. The CDR3 has 14 residues. Trimming stripped 4 bases from V and 4 bases from J, with 13 bases between. Germline V gene lookup returns CDR1 MNHEY and CDR2 SVGAGI. The CDR3 DNA reads TGTGCCAGCAGTTCTCTCTCTTCGGCCTATGGCTACACCTTC. This encodes CASSSLSSAYGYTF.

J is TRBJ2-1 and V is TRBV24-1; D gene ambiguous. V gave up 7 bases and J gave up 5 bases, with 14 bases separating them. Looked up from germline, CDR1 is KGHDR and CDR2 is SFDVKD. The CDR3 is 14 amino acids. CDR3 sequence reads: CATRSINTDNEQFF. CDR3 bases: TGTGCCACCAGATCCATAAACACTGACAATGAGCAGTTCTTC.

The chain carries TRBV6-5 and TRBJ1-4; possible D gene TRBD1, 5 bases. CDR3 size: 12 residues. Germline values: CDR1 MNHEY, CDR2 SVGAGI. Trimming shortened V by 5 bases and J by 8 bases, and 9 bases separated the two germline ends. CDR3 protein: CASSHGAEKLFF. Here the CDR3 DNA reads TGTGCCAGCAGTCATGGGGCCGAAAAACTGTTTTTT.

The chain links TRBV7-7 to TRBJ2-5; D remains ambiguous. This CDR3 region has 12 residues. Germline V gene sequence: CDR1 SSHAT, CDR2 FNYEAQ (reference sequence). Trimming removed 5 bases at V and 4 bases at J, with 8 bases between. CDR3 region: CASSLGRETQYF. The DNA of the CDR3 is TGTGCCAGCAGCCTAGGACGAGAGACCCAGTACTTC.

The chain joins TRBV20-1 to TRBJ1-6; D is possibly TRBD1 (6 bases). Between the trimmed V and J ends, which lost 3 bases and 7 bases, there was a span of 13 bases. The CDR3 has 14 amino acids. Germline lookup yields CDR1 DFQATT and CDR2 SNEGSKA (reference sequence). The CDR3 DNA follows: TGCAGTGCTAGTGGTGGGACAAGAAATTCACCCCTCCACTTT. It is translated as CSASGGTRNSPLHF.

The genes are TRBV4-1 and TRBJ2-1; 9 nucleotides match TRBD2. CDR1 MGHRA and CDR2 YSYEKL come from the germline V gene. The CDR3 runs to 15 residues. Trimming took 2 bases from V and 8 from J; bases not matched to a gene: 7. The CDR3 sequence: CASSQTGTSFHEQFF. The CDR3 nucleotides read TGCGCCAGCAGCCAAACCGGGACTAGCTTCCATGAGCAGTTCTTC.

V gene TRBV18 combines with J gene TRBJ2-7; 8 nucleotides align to TRBD1. The germline gives CDR1 KGHSH, CDR2 LQKENI. The trim removed 1 base at V and 0 bases at J, leaving 8 bases unmatched. This CDR3 comprises 17 residues. DNA for the CDR3: TGTGCCAGCTCACCACAGTTAAGACAGGGGAGCTCCTACGAGCAGTACTTC. Residues: CASSPQLRQGSSYEQYF.

The CDR3 nucleotides are TGTGCCTGGATGGGTACCCATGGCTACACCTTC. It translates to CAWMGTHGYTF. This chain uses TRBV30 with TRBJ1-2; unclear D gene. With 4 bases removed from V and 6 bases from J, the gap between germline ends came to 9 bases. CDR3 length: 11 amino acids. The germline gives CDR1 GTSNPN, CDR2 SVGIG (reference sequence).